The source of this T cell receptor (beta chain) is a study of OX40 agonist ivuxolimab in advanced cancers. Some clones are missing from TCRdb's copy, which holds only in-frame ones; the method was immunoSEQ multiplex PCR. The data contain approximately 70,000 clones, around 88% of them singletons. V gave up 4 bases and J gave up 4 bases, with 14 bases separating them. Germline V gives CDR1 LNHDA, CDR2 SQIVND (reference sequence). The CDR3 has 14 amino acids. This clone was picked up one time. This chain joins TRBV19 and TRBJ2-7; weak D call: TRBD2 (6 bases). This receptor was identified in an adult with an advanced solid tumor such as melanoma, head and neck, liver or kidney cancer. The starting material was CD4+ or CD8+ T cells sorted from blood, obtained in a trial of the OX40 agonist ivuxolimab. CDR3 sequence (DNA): TGTGCCAGTAGTACCGAGGGACGGGGGTACGAGCAGTACTTC. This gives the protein CASSTEGRGYEQYF.